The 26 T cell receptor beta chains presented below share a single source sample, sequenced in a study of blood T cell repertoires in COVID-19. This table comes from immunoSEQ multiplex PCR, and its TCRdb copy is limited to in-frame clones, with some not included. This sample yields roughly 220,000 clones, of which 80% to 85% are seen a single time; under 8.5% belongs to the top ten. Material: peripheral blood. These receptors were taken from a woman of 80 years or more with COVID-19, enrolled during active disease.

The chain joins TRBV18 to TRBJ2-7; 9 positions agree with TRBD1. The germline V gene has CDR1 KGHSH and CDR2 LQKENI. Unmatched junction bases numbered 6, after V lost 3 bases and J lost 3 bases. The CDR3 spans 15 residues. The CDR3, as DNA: TGTGCCAGCTCACCTCCGGGACAGGGAGTCTACGAGCAGTACTTC. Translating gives CASSPPGQGVYEQYF.

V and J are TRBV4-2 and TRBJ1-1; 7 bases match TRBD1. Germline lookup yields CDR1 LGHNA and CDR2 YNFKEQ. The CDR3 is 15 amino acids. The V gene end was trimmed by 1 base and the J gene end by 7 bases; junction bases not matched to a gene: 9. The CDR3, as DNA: TGTGCCAGCAGCCAAGCCCCCGACAGGGAGGATGAAGCTTTCTTT. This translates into CASSQAPDREDEAFF.

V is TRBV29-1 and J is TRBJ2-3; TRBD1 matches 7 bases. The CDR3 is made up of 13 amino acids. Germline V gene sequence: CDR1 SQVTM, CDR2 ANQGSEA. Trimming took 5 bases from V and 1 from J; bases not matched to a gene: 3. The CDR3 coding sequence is TGCAGCGTTAAACAGGGGCGCACAGATACGCAGTATTTT. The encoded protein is CSVKQGRTDTQYF.

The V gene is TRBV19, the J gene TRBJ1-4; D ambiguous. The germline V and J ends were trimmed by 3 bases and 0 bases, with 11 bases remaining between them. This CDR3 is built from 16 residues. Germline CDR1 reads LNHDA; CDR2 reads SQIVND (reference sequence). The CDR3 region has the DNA TGTGCCAGTAGTATCGCCCCCGCGACAACTAATGAAAAACTGTTTTTT. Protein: CASSIAPATTNEKLFF.

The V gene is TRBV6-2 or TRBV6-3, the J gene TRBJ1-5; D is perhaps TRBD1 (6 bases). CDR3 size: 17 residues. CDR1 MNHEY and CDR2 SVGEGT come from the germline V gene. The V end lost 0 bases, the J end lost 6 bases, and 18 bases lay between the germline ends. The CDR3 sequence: CASSYSNNRGGGQPQHF. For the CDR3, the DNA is TGTGCCAGCAGTTACTCGAATAACCGGGGGGGCGGTCAGCCCCAGCATTTT.

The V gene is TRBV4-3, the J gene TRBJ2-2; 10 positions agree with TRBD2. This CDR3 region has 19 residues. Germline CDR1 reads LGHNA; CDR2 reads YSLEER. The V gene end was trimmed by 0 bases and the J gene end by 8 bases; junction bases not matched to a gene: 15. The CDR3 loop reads CASSQDRGNLAGVSGELFF. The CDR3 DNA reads TGCGCCAGCAGCCAAGATAGGGGCAATCTAGCGGGAGTATCAGGGGAGCTGTTTTTT.

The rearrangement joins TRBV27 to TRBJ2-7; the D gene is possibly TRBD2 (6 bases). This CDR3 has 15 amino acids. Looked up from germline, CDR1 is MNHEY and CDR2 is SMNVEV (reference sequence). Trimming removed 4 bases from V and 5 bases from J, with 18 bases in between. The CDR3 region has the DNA TGTGCCAGCAGTTCGCCCGGGGACTGGCCTGACGAGCAGTACTTC. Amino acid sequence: CASSSPGDWPDEQYF.

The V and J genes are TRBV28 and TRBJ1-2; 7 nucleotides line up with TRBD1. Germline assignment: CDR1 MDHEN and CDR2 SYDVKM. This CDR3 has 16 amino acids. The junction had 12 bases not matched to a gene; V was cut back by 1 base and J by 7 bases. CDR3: CASSLYLTPTGSGYTF. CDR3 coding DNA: TGTGCCAGCAGTTTATACCTTACCCCGACAGGGTCTGGCTACACCTTC.

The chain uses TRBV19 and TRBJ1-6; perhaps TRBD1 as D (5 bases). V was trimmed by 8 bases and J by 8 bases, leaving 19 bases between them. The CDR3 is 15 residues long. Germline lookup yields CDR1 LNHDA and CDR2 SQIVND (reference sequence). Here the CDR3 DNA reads TGTGCCAGTGGTTCAGGGAAAAAACTCCATTCACCCCTCCACTTT. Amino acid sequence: CASGSGKKLHSPLHF.

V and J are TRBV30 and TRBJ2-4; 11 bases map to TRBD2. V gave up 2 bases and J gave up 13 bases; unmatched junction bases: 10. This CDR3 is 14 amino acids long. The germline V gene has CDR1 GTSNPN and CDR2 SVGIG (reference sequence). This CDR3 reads CAWSLVTSGIQQYF. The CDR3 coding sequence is TGTGCCTGGAGTCTCGTGACTAGCGGGATACAACAGTACTTC.

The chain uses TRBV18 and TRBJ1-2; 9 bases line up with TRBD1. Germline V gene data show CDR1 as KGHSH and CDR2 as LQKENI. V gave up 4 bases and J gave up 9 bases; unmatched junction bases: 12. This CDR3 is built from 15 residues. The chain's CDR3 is CASSHPSGQGMSYTF. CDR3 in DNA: TGTGCCAGCTCACATCCGTCCGGACAGGGGATGAGCTACACCTTC.

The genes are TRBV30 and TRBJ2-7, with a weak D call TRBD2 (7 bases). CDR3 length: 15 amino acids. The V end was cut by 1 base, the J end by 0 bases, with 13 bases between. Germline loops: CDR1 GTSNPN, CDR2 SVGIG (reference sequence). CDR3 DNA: TGTGCCTGGAGTGCGCGGGGGACATACTCCTACGAGCAGTACTTC. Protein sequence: CAWSARGTYSYEQYF.

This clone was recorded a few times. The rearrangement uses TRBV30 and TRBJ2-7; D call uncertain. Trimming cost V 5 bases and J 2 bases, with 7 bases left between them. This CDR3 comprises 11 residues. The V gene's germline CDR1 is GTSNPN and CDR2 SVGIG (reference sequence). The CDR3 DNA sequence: TGTGCCTGGGGTCAAACCTACGAGCAGTACTTC. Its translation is CAWGQTYEQYF.

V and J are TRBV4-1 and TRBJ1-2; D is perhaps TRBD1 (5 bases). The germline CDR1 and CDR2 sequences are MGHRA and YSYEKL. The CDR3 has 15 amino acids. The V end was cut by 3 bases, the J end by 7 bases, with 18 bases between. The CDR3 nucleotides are TGCGCCAGCAGCCAGCGAACAGGAGTAGTAGGTGGCTACACCTTC. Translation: CASSQRTGVVGGYTF.

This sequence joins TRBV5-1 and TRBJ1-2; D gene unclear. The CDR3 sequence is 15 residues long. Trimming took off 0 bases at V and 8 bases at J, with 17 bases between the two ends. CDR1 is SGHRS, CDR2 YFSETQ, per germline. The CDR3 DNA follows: TGCGCCAGCAGCTTGGACGGGTTGATCGGGGAAGGCTACACCTTC. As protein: CASSLDGLIGEGYTF.

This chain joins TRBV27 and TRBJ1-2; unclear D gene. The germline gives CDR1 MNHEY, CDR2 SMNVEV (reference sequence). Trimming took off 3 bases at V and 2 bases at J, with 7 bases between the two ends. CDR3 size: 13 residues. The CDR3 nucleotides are TGTGCCAGCAGTTTCAGCGGCAACTATGGCTACACCTTC. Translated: CASSFSGNYGYTF.

The chain's CDR3 is CASGQSNQPQHF. Here the CDR3 DNA reads TGTGCCAGTGGACAAAGCAATCAGCCCCAGCATTTT. The chain is built from TRBV19 and TRBJ1-5; a possible D gene is TRBD1 (5 bases). The CDR3 totals 12 residues. V was clipped by 8 bases and J by 1 base, with 6 bases between them. Germline CDR1 LNHDA, CDR2 SQIVND (reference sequence).

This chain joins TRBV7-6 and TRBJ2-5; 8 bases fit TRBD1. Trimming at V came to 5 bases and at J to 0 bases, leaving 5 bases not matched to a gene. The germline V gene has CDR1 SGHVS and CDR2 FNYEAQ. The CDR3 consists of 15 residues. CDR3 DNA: TGTGCCAGCAGCCGGGGACAGGTGTACCAAGAGACCCAGTACTTC. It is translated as CASSRGQVYQETQYF.

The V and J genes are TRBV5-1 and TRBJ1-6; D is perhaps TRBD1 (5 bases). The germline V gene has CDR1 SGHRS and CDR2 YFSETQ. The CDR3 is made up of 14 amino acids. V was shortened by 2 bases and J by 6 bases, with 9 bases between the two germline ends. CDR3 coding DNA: TGCGCCAGCAGCTTCACGACAGTTAATTCACCCCTCCACTTT. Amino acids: CASSFTTVNSPLHF.

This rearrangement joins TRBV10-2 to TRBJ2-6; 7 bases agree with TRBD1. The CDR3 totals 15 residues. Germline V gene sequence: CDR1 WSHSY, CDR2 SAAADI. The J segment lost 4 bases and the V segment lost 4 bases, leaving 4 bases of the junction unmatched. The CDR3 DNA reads TGCGCCAGCAGTGTCGAGGGGGCAGGGGCCAACGTCCTGACTTTC. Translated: CASSVEGAGANVLTF.

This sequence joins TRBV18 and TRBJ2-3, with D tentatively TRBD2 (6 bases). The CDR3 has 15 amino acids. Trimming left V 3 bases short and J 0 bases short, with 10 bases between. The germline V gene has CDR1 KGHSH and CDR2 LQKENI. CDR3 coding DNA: TGTGCCAGCTCACCGGGACTCAAAAGCACAGATACGCAGTATTTT. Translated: CASSPGLKSTDTQYF.

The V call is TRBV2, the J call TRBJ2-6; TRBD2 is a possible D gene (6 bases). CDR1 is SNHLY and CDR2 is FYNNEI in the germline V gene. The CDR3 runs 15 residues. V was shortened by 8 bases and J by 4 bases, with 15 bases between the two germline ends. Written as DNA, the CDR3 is TGTGCCAGCGCGGGGATAGGTGCCGGGGCCAACGTCCTGACTTTC. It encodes CASAGIGAGANVLTF.

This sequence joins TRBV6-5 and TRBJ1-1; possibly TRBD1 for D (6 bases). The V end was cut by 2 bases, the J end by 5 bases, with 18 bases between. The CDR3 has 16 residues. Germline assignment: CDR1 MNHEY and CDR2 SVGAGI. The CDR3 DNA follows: TGTGCCAGCAGTTACGGGCAGGGGACTAGAGGAACTGAAGCTTTCTTT. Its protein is CASSYGQGTRGTEAFF.

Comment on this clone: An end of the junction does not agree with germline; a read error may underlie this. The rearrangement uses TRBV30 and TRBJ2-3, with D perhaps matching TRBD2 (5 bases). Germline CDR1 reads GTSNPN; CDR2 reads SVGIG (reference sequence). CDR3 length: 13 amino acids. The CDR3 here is CAGSDWAKDTQYF. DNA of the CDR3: TGTGCCGGGAGTGATTGGGCGAAAGATACGCAGTATTTT.

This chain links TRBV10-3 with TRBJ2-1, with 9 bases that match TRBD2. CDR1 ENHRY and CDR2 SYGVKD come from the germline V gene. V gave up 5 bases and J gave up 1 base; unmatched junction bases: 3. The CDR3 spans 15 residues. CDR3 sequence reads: CAISQLAGSYNEQFF. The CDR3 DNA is TGTGCCATCAGTCAACTAGCGGGTTCCTACAATGAGCAGTTCTTC.

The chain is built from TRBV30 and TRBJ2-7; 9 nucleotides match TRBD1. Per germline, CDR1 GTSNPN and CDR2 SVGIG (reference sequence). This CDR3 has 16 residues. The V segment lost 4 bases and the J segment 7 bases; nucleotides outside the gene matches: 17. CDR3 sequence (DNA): TGTGCCTGGAAGGGCGAGATTGACAGGGGGTTCGGGGAGCAGTACTTC. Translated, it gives CAWKGEIDRGFGEQYF.